Each of the 17 T cell receptor beta chains below was sequenced from the same sample in a study of blood T cell repertoires in COVID-19. The data were produced by immunoSEQ multiplex PCR, yet TCRdb's version contains in-frame clones alone and is incomplete. The sample lists approximately 100,000 clones; roughly 86% were seen once. The material sequenced was peripheral blood. These TCRs come from a woman in her 30s with acute or convalescent COVID-19.

The chain has TRBV29-1 and TRBJ1-3; maybe TRBD1 (6 bases). The V end was cut by 4 bases, the J end by 4 bases, with 17 bases between. The CDR3 totals 15 residues. Germline loops: CDR1 SQVTM, CDR2 ANQGSEA. The CDR3 loop is CSVGAEDRPGNTIYF. The CDR3 DNA reads TGCAGCGTTGGAGCTGAGGACAGACCCGGAAACACCATATATTTT.

This clone was recorded once. The chain uses TRBV6-5 and TRBJ2-7; possibly TRBD1 for D (5 bases). CDR1 is MNHEY, CDR2 SVGAGI, per germline. The CDR3 contains 15 residues. V lost 11 bases to trimming and J lost 1 base, with 21 bases between them. CDR3 DNA: TGTGCCTCACATGGCATTGACAGCTTTTCCTACGAGCAGTACTTC. The encoded protein is CASHGIDSFSYEQYF.

The J gene is TRBJ1-1, the V gene TRBV4-1; possibly TRBD1 for D (5 bases). V lost 0 bases and J 5 bases, leaving 13 bases between the germline ends. The CDR3 has 15 amino acids. CDR1 is MGHRA and CDR2 is YSYEKL in the germline V gene. CDR3 nucleotide sequence: TGCGCCAGCAGCCAAGACCGGGACTGGGGGACTGAAGCTTTCTTT. Encoded protein: CASSQDRDWGTEAFF.

This clone was found once. This chain links TRBV2 with TRBJ1-5; D is unresolved. Germline loops: CDR1 SNHLY, CDR2 FYNNEI. V shed 2 bases and J shed 9 bases, with 11 bases lying between them. The CDR3 spans 13 residues. The chain's CDR3 is CASSEISRGPQHF. CDR3 DNA sequence: TGTGCCAGCAGTGAAATCTCGCGGGGGCCCCAGCATTTT.

The rearrangement links TRBV19 to TRBJ2-7, with TRBD1 identical over 7 bases. The CDR3 has 15 amino acids. Looked up from germline, CDR1 is LNHDA and CDR2 is SQIVND (reference sequence). J was trimmed by 0 bases and V by 5 bases; bases with no gene match: 7. CDR3 sequence: CASSHHRGDSYEQYF. CDR3 DNA: TGTGCCAGTAGTCATCACAGGGGAGACTCCTACGAGCAGTACTTC.

The rearrangement links TRBV12-3 or TRBV12-4 to TRBJ2-1; D ambiguous. CDR3 size: 13 residues. V gave up 1 base and J gave up 10 bases, with 11 bases separating them. In DNA form, the CDR3 reads TGTGCCAGCAGTTTAGTTGACGTCGGGGAGCAGTTCTTC. Translating it yields CASSLVDVGEQFF.

The gene calls are TRBV6-4 and TRBJ1-1; D unclear. V shed 5 bases and J shed 7 bases, with 14 bases lying between them. The CDR3 is 13 residues long. Germline CDR1 reads MRHNA; CDR2 reads SNTAGT. DNA of the CDR3: TGTGCCAGCAGTCCGGAGGGTCGGGGTGAAGCTTTCTTT. Translation gives CASSPEGRGEAFF.

The chain is built from TRBV7-8 and TRBJ1-2; 12 positions agree with TRBD1. V lost 5 bases to trimming and J lost 8 bases; unmatched junction nucleotides: 9. The CDR3 contains 15 residues. The germline CDR1 and CDR2 sequences are SGHVS and FQNEAQ. The chain's CDR3 is CASSPRDRGHGGYTF. The CDR3 coding sequence is TGTGCCAGCAGCCCCCGGGACAGGGGGCATGGAGGCTACACCTTC.

The gene calls are TRBV2 and TRBJ2-7, with TRBD1 matching over 9 bases. Germline CDR1 reads SNHLY; CDR2 reads FYNNEI. The CDR3 sequence is 14 residues long. V lost 6 bases and J lost 4; bases outside the gene matches: 7. The CDR3: CASSQGGQGYEQYF. The CDR3 nucleotides are TGTGCCAGCAGCCAAGGGGGACAGGGTTACGAGCAGTACTTC.

The chain combines TRBV2 with TRBJ2-7; D remains unclear. CDR1 SNHLY and CDR2 FYNNEI come from the germline V gene. CDR3 length: 16 residues. The V end lost 7 bases, the J end lost 2 bases, and 21 bases lay between the germline ends. The CDR3 loop is CASTERGKFHTYEQYF. DNA of the CDR3: TGTGCCAGCACCGAAAGAGGAAAGTTCCACACCTACGAGCAGTACTTC.

The chain employs TRBV30 and TRBJ2-1, with 14 bases lining up with TRBD2. Germline CDR1 and CDR2: GTSNPN and SVGIG (reference sequence). The ends lost 5 bases at V and 4 bases at J; junction bases unmatched: 4. The CDR3 covers 15 residues. The CDR3 nucleotides read TGTGCCTGGGGAAGGACTAGCGGGGGGTACAATGAGCAGTTCTTC. This gives the protein CAWGRTSGGYNEQFF.

This clone has only one observation. This chain uses TRBV6-6 with TRBJ2-7, with TRBD1 identical over 7 bases. The CDR3 totals 12 residues. The germline gives CDR1 MNHNY, CDR2 SVGAGI (reference sequence). Unmatched junction bases numbered 4, after V lost 5 bases and J lost 6 bases. CDR3 in DNA: TGTGCCAGCAGTCCAACAGGGGCCGAGCAGTACTTC. This encodes CASSPTGAEQYF.

The chain uses TRBV24-1 and TRBJ1-1; no firm D call. The CDR3 spans 15 residues. Germline CDR1 and CDR2: KGHDR and SFDVKD. Trimming removed 3 bases from V and 7 bases from J, with 17 bases in between. CDR3 loop: CATSDPREGEVEAFF. The CDR3 DNA is TGTGCCACCAGTGATCCTCGGGAGGGTGAGGTTGAAGCTTTCTTT.

This chain links TRBV9 with TRBJ1-6; 7 bases are a match to TRBD1. The germline V gene encodes CDR1 SGDLS and CDR2 YYNGEE. The CDR3 loop spans 15 amino acids. V lost 0 bases and J lost 7; bases outside the gene matches: 4. CDR3: CASSVVPGGNSPLHF. In DNA, the CDR3 is TGTGCCAGCAGCGTAGTTCCAGGGGGGAATTCACCCCTCCACTTT.

The chain links TRBV28 to TRBJ1-5, with TRBD1 identical over 9 bases. V gave up 3 bases and J gave up 5 bases; unmatched junction bases: 5. Germline V lookup: CDR1 MDHEN, CDR2 SYDVKM. The CDR3 extends over 15 amino acids. The CDR3 is CASSLTGGRDQPQHF. Written as DNA, the CDR3 is TGTGCCAGCAGTTTGACAGGGGGAAGAGATCAGCCCCAGCATTTT.

The chain has TRBV5-1 and TRBJ1-2; 7 positions match TRBD1. V shed 4 bases, J shed 2 bases, and the junction held 8 bases outside the gene matches. CDR3 size: 15 residues. In germline, CDR1 is SGHRS, CDR2 YFSETQ. The CDR3 here is CASSRGGGANYGYTF. The CDR3, as DNA: TGCGCCAGCAGCAGAGGAGGGGGCGCAAACTATGGCTACACCTTC.

This chain links TRBV5-1 with TRBJ2-1, with D possibly matching TRBD1 (6 bases). Germline CDR1 and CDR2: SGHRS and YFSETQ. The CDR3 extends over 15 amino acids. Trimming stripped 2 bases from V and 2 bases from J, with 11 bases between. The CDR3 protein is CASSLQGVAYNEQFF. CDR3 DNA: TGCGCCAGCAGCTTACAGGGCGTCGCCTACAATGAGCAGTTCTTC.